This TCR beta chain was obtained from a study of shared clonotypes between healthy human individuals. Study-level results: An anticipated effect of sequencing depth on clonotype sharing among donors was recognized.

Donors, healthy HIV-negative adults, lacked recent acute infections or vaccinations. Only Caucasian adults living in Nashville, Tennessee made up the donor group. Repertoires were generated with immunoSEQ multiplex PCR, while TCRdb's copy carries only in-frame clones and drops some. The sample holds about half a million clones, roughly three quarters seen once. V lost 6 bases, J lost 0 bases, and 15 bases lay in between. CDR3 length: 15 residues. Germline CDR1 and CDR2: SGHRS and YFSETQ. As regards this clone: Its specificity is not known.

Input material: PBMCs. This TCR derives from a woman in her 40s in good health. Some clones in this sample may be carry-over from other donors' samples. This chain uses TRBV5-1 with TRBJ1-1, with D possibly being TRBD1 (5 bases). The DNA of the CDR3 is TGCGCCAGCACCGATCCCAGGGCGTTGAACACTGAAGCTTTCTTT. This gives the protein CASTDPRALNTEAFF.